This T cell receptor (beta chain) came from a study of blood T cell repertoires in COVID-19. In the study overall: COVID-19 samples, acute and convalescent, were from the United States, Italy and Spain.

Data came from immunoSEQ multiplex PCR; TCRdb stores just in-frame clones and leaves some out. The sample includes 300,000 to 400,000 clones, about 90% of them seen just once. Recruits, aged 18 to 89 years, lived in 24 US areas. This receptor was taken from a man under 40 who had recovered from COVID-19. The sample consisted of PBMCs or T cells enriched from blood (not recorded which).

Written as DNA, the CDR3 is TGTGCCAGCAGCCAAGAACACAGCGGGGCGTTCACAGATACGCAGTATTTT. This codes for CASSQEHSGAFTDTQYF. The rearrangement links TRBV14 to TRBJ2-3; 7 bases map to TRBD2. CDR1 SGHDN and CDR2 FVKESK come from the germline V gene. The CDR3 contains 17 residues. With 0 bases clipped from V and 2 bases from J, the junction kept 8 bases outside the gene matches.